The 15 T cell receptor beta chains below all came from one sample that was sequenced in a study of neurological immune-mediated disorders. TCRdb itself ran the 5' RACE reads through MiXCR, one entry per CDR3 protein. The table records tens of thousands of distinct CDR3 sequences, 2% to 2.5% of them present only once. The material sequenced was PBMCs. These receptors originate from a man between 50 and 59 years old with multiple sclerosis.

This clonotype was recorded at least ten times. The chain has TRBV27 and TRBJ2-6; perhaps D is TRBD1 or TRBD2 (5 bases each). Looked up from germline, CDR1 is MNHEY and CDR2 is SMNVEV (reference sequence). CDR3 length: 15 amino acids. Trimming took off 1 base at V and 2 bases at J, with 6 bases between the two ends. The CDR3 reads CASSLLGAGANVLTF. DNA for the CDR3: TGTGCCAGCAGTTTATTGGGGGCTGGGGCCAACGTCCTGACTTTC.

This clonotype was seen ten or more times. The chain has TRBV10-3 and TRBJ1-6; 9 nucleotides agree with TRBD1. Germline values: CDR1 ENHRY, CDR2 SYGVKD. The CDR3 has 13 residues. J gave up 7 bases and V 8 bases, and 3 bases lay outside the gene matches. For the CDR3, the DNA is TGTGCCATCGCCGGGACAGGGAATTCACCCCTCCACTTT. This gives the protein CAIAGTGNSPLHF.

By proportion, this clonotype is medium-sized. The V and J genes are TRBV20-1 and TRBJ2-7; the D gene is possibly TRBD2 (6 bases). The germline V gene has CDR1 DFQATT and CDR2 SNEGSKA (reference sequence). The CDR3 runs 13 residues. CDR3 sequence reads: CSPRGTGSYEQYF. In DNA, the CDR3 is TGCAGCCCCCGGGGGACGGGCTCCTACGAGCAGTACTTC.

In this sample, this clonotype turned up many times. CDR3 protein: CASSLGQGSEQYF. The DNA of the CDR3 is TGTGCCAGCAGTTTAGGACAGGGGAGTGAGCAGTACTTC. V is TRBV12-3 or TRBV12-4 and J is TRBJ2-7; 8 bases map to TRBD1. CDR3 length: 13 residues. J was trimmed by 7 bases and V by 1 base; bases with no gene match: 3.

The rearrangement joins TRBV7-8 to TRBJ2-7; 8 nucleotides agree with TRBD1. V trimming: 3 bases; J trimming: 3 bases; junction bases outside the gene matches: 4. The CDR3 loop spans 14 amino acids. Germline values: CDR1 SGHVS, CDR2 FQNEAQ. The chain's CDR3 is CASSFQGANYEQYF. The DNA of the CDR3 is TGTGCCAGCAGCTTCCAGGGGGCGAACTACGAGCAGTACTTC.

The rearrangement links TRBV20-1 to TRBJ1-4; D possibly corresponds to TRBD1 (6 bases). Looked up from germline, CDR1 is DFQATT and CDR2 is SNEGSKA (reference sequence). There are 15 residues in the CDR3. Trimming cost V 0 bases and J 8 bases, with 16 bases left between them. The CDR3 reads CSARDPRDKREKLFF. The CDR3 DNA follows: TGCAGTGCTAGAGATCCCCGGGACAAACGAGAAAAACTGTTTTTT.

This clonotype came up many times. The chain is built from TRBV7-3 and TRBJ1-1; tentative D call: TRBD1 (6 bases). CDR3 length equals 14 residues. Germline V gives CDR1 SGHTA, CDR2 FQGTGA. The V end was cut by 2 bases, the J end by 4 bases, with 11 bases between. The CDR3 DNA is TGTGCCAGCAGCTTACAGGGGACCTCCACTGAAGCTTTCTTT. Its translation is CASSLQGTSTEAFF. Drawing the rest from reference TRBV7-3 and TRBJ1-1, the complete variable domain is GAGVSQTPSNKVTEKGKYVELRCDPISGHTALYWYRQSLGQGPEFLIYFQGTGAADDSGLPNDRFFAVRPEGSVSTLKIQRTERGDSAVYLCASSLQGTSTEAFFGQGTRLTVV.

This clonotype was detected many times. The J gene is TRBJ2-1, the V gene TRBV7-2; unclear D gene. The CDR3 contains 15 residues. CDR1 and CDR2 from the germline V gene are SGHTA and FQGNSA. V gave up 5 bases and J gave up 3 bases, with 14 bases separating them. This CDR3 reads CASSLPNGFYNEQFF. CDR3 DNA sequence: TGTGCCAGCAGCCTGCCCAACGGGTTCTACAATGAGCAGTTCTTC. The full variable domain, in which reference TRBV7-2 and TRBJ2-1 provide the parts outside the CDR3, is GAGVSQSPSNKVTEKGKDVELRCDPISGHTALYWYRQSLGQGLEFLIYFQGNSAPDKSGLPSDRFSAERTGGSVSTLTIQRTQQEDSAVYLCASSLPNGFYNEQFFGPGTRLTVL.

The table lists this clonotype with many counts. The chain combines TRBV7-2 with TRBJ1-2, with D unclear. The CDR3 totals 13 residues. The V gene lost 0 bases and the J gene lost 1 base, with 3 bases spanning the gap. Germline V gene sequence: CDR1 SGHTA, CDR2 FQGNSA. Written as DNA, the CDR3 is TGTGCCAGCAGCTTAGCCCTTAACTATGGCTACACCTTC. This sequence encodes CASSLALNYGYTF.

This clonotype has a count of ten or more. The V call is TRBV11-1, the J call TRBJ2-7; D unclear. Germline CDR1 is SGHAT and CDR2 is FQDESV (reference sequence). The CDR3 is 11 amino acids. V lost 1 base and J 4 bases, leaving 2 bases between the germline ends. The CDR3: CASSLEYEQYF. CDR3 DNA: TGTGCCAGCAGCTTAGAGTACGAGCAGTACTTC. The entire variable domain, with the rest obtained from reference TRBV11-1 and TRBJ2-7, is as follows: EAEVAQSPRYKITEKSQAVAFWCDPISGHATLYWYRQILGQGPELLVQFQDESVVDDSQLPKDRFSAERLKGVDSTLKIQPAELGDSAMYLCASSLEYEQYFGPGTRLTVT.

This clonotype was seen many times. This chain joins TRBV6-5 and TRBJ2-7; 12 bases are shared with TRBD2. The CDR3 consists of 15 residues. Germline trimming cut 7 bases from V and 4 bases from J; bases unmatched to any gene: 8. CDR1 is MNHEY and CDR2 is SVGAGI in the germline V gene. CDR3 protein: CASKPTSGGPYEQYF. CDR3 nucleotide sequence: TGTGCCAGCAAGCCGACTAGCGGGGGACCTTACGAGCAGTACTTC.

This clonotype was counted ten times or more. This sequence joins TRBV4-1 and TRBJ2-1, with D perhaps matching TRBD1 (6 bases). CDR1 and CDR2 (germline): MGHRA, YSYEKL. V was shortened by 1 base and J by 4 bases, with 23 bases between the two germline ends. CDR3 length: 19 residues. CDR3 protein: CASSQAGTQPFGRYNEQFF. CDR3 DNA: TGCGCCAGCAGCCAAGCTGGGACACAACCTTTCGGTCGATACAATGAGCAGTTCTTC.

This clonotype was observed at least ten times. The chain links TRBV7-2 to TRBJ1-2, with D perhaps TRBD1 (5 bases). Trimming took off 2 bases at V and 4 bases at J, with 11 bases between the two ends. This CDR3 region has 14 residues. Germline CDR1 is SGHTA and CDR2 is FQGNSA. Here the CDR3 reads CASSLSGGAYGYTF. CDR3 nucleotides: TGTGCCAGCAGCTTATCGGGAGGGGCCTATGGCTACACCTTC.

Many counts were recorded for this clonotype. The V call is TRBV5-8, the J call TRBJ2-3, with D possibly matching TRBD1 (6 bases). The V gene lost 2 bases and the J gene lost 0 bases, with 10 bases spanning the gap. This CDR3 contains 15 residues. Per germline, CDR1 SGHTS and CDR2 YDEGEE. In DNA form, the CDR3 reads TGTGCCAGCAGCTTCGGGCAGGGGAGCACAGATACGCAGTATTTT. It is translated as CASSFGQGSTDTQYF.

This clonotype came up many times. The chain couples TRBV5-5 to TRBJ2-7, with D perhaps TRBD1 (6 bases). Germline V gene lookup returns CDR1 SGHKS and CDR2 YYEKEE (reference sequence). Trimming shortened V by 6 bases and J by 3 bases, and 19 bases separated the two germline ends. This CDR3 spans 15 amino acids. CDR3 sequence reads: CASTRTVGDNYEQYF. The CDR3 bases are TGTGCCAGCACCCGAACCGTGGGGGACAACTACGAGCAGTACTTC.